A single sample is the source of the 11 T cell receptor beta chains below, sequenced in a study of T-cell memory formation after mild COVID-19. TCRdb re-analysed the 5' RACE reads in MiXCR, keeping a single row per CDR3 protein. The table has roughly 250,000 distinct CDR3 sequences, 15% to 20% seen once. Sequenced material: PBMCs or a T cell subset sorted from them (not recorded which). These receptor sequences come from a man between 18 and 35 years old who had mild COVID-19 (a few samples of this study predate the infection). Cell type and time point are not known.

The chain couples TRBV28 to TRBJ1-2; no clear D. V gave up 3 bases and J gave up 4 bases, with 15 bases separating them. Germline values: CDR1 MDHEN, CDR2 SYDVKM. This CDR3 contains 15 residues. This chain's CDR3 is CASSLGSWAVYGYTF. The CDR3 nucleotides are TGTGCCAGCAGTTTGGGCAGCTGGGCCGTCTATGGCTACACCTTC.

Remarks on this clonotype: Here the CDR3 omits its conserved ending phenylalanine or tryptophan, so a read error is the likely source. The DNA is left out, because the CDR3 cannot be placed on it with certainty; the CDR3 is given as TCRdb lists it. This chain uses TRBV4-3 with TRBJ1-1; the D call TRBD1 from the table was never checked on the DNA. The CDR3 spans 16 amino acids, including both terminal residues. Germline loops: CDR1 LGHNA, CDR2 YSLEER. The CDR3 region is CASSQERQGSTRVEWG.

This clonotype was seen more than once but under ten times. The CDR3 DNA follows: TGTGCCAGCAGCTCTAGGGGGACTGAAGCTTTCTTT. It encodes CASSSRGTEAFF. The V gene is TRBV5-4, the J gene TRBJ1-1; possible D gene TRBD1, 6 bases. CDR3 length: 12 amino acids. Germline V CDR1 and CDR2: SGHNT, YYREEE (reference sequence). The germline V and J ends were trimmed by 3 bases and 5 bases, with 8 bases remaining between them.

This clonotype occurred a few times. V gene TRBV6-2 or TRBV6-3 combines with J gene TRBJ1-1; no firm D call. This CDR3 region has 12 residues. Trimming removed 7 bases from V and 1 base from J, with 7 bases in between. The germline CDR1 and CDR2 sequences are MNHEY and SVGEGT. The CDR3 sequence is CASTLRNTEAFF. The CDR3 bases are TGTGCCAGCACCCTGCGGAACACTGAAGCTTTCTTT.

The table lists this clonotype with a few counts. This CDR3 is CASSRTRDTEAFF. CDR3 nucleotide sequence: TGCGCCAGCAGCCGGACCCGGGACACTGAAGCTTTCTTT. This rearrangement joins TRBV5-1 to TRBJ1-1; D remains unclear. The germline CDR1 and CDR2 sequences are SGHRS and YFSETQ. The CDR3 has 13 residues. V lost 4 bases and J 3 bases, leaving 10 bases between the germline ends.

The chain is built from TRBV6-1 and TRBJ2-5, with a possible D match to TRBD1 (6 bases). CDR1 and CDR2 from the germline V gene are MNHNS and SASEGT. Trimming shortened V by 6 bases and J by 4 bases, and 12 bases separated the two germline ends. The CDR3 covers 13 residues. In DNA, the CDR3 is TGTGCCAGCAGAAGGACAGTCGGAGAGACCCAGTACTTC. As protein: CASRRTVGETQYF.

Only a few counts were recorded for this clonotype. The J gene is TRBJ2-1, the V gene TRBV6-2 or TRBV6-3; D not certain. The V gene's germline CDR1 is MNHEY and CDR2 SVGEGT. V lost 0 bases, J lost 3 bases, and 6 bases lay in between. CDR3 length: 14 residues. Written as DNA, the CDR3 is TGTGCCAGCAGTTACTCGAGCAGCTACAATGAGCAGTTCTTC. This encodes CASSYSSSYNEQFF.

In this sample, this clonotype turned up many times. V usage is TRBV7-9 and J usage is TRBJ2-2; no definite D call. Germline V lookup: CDR1 SEHNR, CDR2 FQNEAQ (reference sequence). Trimming removed 2 bases at V and 2 bases at J, with 9 bases between. The CDR3 sequence is 15 residues long. The CDR3 sequence: CASSLIRSNTGELFF. The CDR3, as DNA: TGTGCCAGCAGCTTAATCAGGAGTAACACCGGGGAGCTGTTTTTT.

This chain uses TRBV27 with TRBJ1-2; D not resolved. Germline values: CDR1 MNHEY, CDR2 SMNVEV (reference sequence). This CDR3 has 13 residues. V was shortened by 5 bases and J by 6 bases, with 13 bases between the two germline ends. DNA for the CDR3: TGTGCCAGCAGTACCACACTAAAGGATGGCTACACCTTC. It translates to CASSTTLKDGYTF.

The chain has TRBV20-1 and TRBJ2-1; 10 bases fit TRBD1. Germline V gene sequence: CDR1 DFQATT, CDR2 SNEGSKA (reference sequence). V lost 6 bases and J lost 9; bases outside the gene matches: 2. The length of the CDR3 is 11 residues. The CDR3 DNA reads TGCAGTGCCAGGACAGGGGGTGAGCAGTTCTTC. Translated: CSARTGGEQFF.

The J gene is TRBJ1-5, the V gene TRBV20-1, with D hard to call. The CDR3 length is 14 residues. The V gene lost 6 bases and the J gene lost 5 bases, with 17 bases spanning the gap. Germline CDR1 DFQATT, CDR2 SNEGSKA (reference sequence). DNA of the CDR3: TGCAGTGCCCGAGGCGGCGGCGGCGATCAGCCCCAGCATTTT. Its protein is CSARGGGGDQPQHF.